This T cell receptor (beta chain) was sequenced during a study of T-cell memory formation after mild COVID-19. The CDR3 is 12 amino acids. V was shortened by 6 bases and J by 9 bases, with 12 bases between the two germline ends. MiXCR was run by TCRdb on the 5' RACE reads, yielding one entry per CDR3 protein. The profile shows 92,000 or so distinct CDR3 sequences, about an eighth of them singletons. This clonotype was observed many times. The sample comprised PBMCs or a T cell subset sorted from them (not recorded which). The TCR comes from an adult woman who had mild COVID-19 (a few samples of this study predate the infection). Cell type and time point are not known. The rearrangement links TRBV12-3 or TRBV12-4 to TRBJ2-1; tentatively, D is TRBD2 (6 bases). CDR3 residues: CASRSGSGEQFF. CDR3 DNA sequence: TGTGCCAGCAGATCCGGGAGCGGTGAGCAGTTCTTC.